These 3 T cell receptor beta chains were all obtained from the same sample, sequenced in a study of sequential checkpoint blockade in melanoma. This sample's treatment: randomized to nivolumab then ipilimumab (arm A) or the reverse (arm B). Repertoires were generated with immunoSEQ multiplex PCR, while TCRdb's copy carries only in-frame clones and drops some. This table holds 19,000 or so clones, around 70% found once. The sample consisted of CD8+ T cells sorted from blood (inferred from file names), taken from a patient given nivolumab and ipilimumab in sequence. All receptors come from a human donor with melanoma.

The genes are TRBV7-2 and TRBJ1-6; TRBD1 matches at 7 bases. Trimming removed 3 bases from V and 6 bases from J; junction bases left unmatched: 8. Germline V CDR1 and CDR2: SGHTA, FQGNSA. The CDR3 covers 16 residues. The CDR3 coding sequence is TGTGCCAGCAGCTTGATGACAGGGAGATTTAATTCACCCCTCCACTTT. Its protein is CASSLMTGRFNSPLHF.

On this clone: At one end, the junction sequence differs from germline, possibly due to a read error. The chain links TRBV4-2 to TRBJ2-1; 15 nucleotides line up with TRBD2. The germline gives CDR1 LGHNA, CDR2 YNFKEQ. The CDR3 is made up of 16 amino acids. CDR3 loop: CASNQPGTSGGNEQFF. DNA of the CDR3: TGTGCCAGCAACCAACCGGGGACTAGCGGGGGGAATGAGCAGTTCTTC.

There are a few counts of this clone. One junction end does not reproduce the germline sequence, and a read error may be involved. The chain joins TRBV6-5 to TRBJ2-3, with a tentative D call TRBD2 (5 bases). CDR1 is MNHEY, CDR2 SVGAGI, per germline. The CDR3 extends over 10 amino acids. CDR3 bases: TGTGCCAGCGGACTCGCTGTCACCCAATTT. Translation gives CASGLAVTQF.